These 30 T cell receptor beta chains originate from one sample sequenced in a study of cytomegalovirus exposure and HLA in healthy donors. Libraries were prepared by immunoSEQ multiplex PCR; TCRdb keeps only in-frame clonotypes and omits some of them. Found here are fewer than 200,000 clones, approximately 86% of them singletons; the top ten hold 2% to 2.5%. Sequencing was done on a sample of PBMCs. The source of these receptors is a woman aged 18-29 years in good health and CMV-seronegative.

The CDR3: CASSDRGQETQYF. In DNA form, the CDR3 reads TGTGCCAGCAGTGACAGGGGCCAAGAGACCCAGTACTTC. V is TRBV21-1 and J is TRBJ2-5; the table's D gene call, TRBD1, was not cross checked with the DNA. TRBV21-1 is described as a pseudogene. The CDR3 spans 13 residues.

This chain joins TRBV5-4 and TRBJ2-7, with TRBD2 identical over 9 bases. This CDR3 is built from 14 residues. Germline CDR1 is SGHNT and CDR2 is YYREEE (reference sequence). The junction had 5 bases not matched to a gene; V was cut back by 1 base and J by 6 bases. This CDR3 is CASSLKRGAIEQYF. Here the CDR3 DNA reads TGTGCCAGCAGCTTGAAGCGGGGGGCCATCGAGCAGTACTTC.

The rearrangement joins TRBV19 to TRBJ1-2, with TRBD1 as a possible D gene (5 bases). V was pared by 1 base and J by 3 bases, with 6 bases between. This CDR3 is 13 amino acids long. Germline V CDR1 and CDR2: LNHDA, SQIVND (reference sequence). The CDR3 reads CASSIAGDYGYTF. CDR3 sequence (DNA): TGTGCCAGTAGTATAGCGGGGGACTATGGCTACACCTTC.

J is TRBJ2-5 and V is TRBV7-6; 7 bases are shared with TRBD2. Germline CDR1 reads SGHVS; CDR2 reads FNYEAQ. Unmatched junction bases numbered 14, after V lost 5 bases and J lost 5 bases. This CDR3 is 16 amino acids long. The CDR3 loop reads CASSPPSSGLRETQYF. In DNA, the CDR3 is TGTGCCAGCAGCCCCCCTTCTAGCGGCCTTAGGGAGACCCAGTACTTC.

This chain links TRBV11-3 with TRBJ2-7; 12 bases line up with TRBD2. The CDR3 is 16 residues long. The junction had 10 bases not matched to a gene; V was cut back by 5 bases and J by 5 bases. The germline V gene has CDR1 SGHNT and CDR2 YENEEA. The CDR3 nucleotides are TGTGCCAGCAGCACGACTAGCGGGAGAAACCCCCACGAGCAGTACTTC. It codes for CASSTTSGRNPHEQYF.

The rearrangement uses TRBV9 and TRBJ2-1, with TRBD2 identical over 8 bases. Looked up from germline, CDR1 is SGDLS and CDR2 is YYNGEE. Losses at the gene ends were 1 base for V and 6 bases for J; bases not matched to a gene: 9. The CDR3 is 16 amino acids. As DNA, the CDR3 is TGTGCCAGCAGCGTATACAATTTCGGGACTAGCAATGAGCAGTTCTTC. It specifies CASSVYNFGTSNEQFF.

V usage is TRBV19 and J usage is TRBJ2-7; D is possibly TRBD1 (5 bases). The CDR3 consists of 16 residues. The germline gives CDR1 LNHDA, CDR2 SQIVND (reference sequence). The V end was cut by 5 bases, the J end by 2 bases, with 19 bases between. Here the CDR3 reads CASSGARTDHPYEQYF. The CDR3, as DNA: TGTGCCAGTAGTGGGGCACGGACGGACCATCCCTACGAGCAGTACTTC.

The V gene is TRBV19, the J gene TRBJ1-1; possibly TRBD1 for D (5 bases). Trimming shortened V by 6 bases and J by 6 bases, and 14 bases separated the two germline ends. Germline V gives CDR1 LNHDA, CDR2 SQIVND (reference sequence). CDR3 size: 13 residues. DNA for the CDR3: TGTGCCAGTAGAATGGGGGGGATACCTGAAGCTTTCTTT. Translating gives CASRMGGIPEAFF.

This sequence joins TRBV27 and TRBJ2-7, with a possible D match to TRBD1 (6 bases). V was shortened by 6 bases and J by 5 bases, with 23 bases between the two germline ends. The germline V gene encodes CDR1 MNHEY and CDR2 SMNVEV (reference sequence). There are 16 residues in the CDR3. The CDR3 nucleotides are TGTGCCAGCAGCCGGACACCAGGGGCTTGGGGTGACGAGCAGTACTTC. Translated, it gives CASSRTPGAWGDEQYF.

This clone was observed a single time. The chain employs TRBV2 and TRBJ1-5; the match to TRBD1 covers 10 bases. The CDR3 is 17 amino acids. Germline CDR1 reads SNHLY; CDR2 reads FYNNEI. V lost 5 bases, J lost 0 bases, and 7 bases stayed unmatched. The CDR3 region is CASSRQGAGGSNQPQHF. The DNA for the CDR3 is TGTGCCAGCAGTCGACAGGGGGCGGGAGGTAGCAATCAGCCCCAGCATTTT.

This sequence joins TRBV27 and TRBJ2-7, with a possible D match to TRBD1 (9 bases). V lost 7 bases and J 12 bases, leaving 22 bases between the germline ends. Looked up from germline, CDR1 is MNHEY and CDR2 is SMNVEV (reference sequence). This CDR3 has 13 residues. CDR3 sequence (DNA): TGTGCCAGCACCCCACAGGGGGCGGCGGGGGGGTACTTC. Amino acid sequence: CASTPQGAAGGYF.

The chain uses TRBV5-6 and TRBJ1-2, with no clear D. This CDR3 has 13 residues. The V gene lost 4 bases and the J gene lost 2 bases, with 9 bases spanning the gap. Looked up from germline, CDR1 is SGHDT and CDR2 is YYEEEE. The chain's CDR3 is CASSPIGNYGYTF. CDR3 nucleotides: TGTGCCAGCAGCCCAATCGGGAACTATGGCTACACCTTC.

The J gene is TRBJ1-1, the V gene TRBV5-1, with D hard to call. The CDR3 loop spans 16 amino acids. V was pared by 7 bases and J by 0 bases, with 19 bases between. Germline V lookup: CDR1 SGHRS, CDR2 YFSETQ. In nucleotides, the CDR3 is TGCGCCAGCGGACCACGGGAGAGACCTATGAACACTGAAGCTTTCTTT. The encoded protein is CASGPRERPMNTEAFF.

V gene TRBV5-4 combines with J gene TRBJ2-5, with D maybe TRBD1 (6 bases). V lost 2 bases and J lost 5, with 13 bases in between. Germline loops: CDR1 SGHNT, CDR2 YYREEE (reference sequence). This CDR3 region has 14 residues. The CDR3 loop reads CASSFSAGVETQYF. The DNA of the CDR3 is TGTGCCAGCAGCTTCAGCGCAGGGGTGGAGACCCAGTACTTC.

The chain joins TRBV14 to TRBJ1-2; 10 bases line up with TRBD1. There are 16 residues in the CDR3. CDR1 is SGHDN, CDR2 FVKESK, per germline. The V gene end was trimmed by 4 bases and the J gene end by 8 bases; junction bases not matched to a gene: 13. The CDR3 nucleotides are TGTGCCAGCAGCCGCCTCGCGGACAGGGGGAAGATGGGCTACACCTTC. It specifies CASSRLADRGKMGYTF.

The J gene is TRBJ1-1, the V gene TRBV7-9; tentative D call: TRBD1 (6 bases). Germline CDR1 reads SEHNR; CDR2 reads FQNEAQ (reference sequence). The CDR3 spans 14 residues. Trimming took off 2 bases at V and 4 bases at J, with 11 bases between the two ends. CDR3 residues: CASSLRQGSTEAFF. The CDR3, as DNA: TGTGCCAGCAGCTTAAGGCAGGGGAGCACTGAAGCTTTCTTT.

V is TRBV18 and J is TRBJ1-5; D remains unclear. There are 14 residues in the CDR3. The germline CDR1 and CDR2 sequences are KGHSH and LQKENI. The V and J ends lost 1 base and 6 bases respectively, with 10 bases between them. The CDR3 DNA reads TGTGCCAGCTCACCACAGGGAGCCGCTCAGCCCCAGCATTTT. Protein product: CASSPQGAAQPQHF.

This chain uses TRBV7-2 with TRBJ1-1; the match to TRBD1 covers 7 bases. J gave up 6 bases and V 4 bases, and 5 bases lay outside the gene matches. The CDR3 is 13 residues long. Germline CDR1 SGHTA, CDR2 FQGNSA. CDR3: CASSSDRRAEAFF. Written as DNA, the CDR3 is TGTGCCAGCAGCTCGGACAGGAGGGCTGAAGCTTTCTTT.

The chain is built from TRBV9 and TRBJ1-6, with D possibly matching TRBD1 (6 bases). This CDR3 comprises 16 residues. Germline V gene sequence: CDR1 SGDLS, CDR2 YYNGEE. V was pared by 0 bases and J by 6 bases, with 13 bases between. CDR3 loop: CASSVGSQGPNSPLHF. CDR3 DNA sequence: TGTGCCAGCAGCGTAGGAAGTCAGGGGCCTAATTCACCCCTCCACTTT.

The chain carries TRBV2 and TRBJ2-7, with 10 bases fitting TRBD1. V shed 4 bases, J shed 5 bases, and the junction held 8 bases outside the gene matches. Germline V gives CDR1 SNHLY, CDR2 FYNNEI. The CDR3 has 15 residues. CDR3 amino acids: CASSGGQGPWHEQYF. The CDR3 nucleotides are TGTGCCAGCAGTGGGGGACAGGGGCCTTGGCACGAGCAGTACTTC.

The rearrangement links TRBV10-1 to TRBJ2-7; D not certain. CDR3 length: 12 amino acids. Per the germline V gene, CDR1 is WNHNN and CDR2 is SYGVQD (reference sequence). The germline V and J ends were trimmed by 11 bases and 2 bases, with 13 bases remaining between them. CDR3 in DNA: TGCGCCCCGAGGCGAGTACCCTACGAGCAGTACTTC. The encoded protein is CAPRRVPYEQYF.

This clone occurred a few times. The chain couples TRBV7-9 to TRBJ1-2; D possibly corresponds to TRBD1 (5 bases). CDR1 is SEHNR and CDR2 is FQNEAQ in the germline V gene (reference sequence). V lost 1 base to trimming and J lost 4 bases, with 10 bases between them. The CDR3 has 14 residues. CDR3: CASSLVGAVYGYTF. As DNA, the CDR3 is TGTGCCAGCAGCTTAGTAGGGGCGGTCTATGGCTACACCTTC.

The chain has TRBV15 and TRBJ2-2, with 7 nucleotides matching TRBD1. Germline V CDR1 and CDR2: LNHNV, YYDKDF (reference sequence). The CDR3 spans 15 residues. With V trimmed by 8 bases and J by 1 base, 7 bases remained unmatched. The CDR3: CATLSGTVNTGELFF. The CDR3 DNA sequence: TGTGCCACCCTCTCCGGGACAGTGAACACCGGGGAGCTGTTTTTT.

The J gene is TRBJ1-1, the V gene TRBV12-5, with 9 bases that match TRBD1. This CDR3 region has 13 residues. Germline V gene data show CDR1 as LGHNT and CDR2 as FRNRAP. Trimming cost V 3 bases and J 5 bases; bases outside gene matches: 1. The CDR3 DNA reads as TGTGCTAGTGGTTTCGACAGGGGGACTGAAGCTTTCTTT. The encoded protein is CASGFDRGTEAFF.

CDR3 nucleotides: TGTGCCATCTCCGGTCTCGCCCTGTGGACAGGGTCAGAAGAGCAGTTCTTC. This gives the protein CAISGLALWTGSEEQFF. This chain links TRBV10-3 with TRBJ2-1; 8 bases are shared with TRBD1. Germline lookup yields CDR1 ENHRY and CDR2 SYGVKD. The V gene end was trimmed by 8 bases and the J gene end by 10 bases; junction bases not matched to a gene: 22. This CDR3 has 17 residues.

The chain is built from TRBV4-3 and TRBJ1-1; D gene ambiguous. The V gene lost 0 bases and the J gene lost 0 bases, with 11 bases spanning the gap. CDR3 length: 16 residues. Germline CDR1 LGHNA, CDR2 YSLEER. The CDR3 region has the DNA TGCGCCAGCAGCCAAGAATTGGCTAGGATGAACACTGAAGCTTTCTTT. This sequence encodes CASSQELARMNTEAFF.

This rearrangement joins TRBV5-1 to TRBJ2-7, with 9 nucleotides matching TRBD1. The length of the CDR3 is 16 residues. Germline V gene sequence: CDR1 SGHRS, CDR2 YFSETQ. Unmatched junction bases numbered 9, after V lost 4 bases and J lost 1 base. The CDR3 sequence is CASSVLPGQGSYEQYF. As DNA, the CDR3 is TGCGCCAGCAGCGTGTTACCTGGACAGGGGTCCTACGAGCAGTACTTC.

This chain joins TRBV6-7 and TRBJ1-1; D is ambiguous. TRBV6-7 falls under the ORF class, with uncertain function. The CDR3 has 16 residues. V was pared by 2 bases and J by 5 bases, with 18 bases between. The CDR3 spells CASSYLGSSQGTEAFF. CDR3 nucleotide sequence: TGTGCCAGCAGTTACCTGGGGAGCTCACAAGGGACTGAAGCTTTCTTT.

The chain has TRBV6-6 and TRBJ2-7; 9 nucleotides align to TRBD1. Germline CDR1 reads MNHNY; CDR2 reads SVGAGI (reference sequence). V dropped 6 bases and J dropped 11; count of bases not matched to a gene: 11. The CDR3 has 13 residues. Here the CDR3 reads CASSLLIRDREYF. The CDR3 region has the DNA TGTGCCAGCAGCCTCCTTATCCGGGACAGGGAGTACTTC.

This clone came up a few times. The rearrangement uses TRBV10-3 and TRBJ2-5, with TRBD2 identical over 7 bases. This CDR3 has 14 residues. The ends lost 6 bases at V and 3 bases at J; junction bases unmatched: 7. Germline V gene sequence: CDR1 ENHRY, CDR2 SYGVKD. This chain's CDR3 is CAISHRLAEETQYF. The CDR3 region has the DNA TGTGCCATCAGCCACCGACTAGCAGAAGAGACCCAGTACTTC.